This TCR beta chain derives from a study of PD-L1 blockade in urothelial cancer (dated by TCRdb to 2015 to 2018). Looking at the study overall: Therapy was started at some point between 2012 and 2014 for all patients, and atezolizumab 1,200 mg was administered intravenously every 3 weeks. Pretreatment blood TCR-seq was available for 30 or so patients, at least one posttreatment blood collection was obtained for around 24 patients, and tumor TCR-seq was available for around 24 patients. Blood samples gave median yields of about 150,000 T cells and tens of thousands of unique TCRs, along with a median clonality of 0.080. Patients had an ECOG performance status of 0 or 1 and had received between 0 and 3 prior chemotherapy regimens. Blood samples were analyzed 3 weeks after the start of treatment (second dose) and 6 weeks after the start of treatment. In the same patients, whole exome sequencing and RNA sequencing of pretreatment tumors were performed in addition to TCR sequencing. About 85% of the roughly 29 patients were males with bladder-origin urothelial cancer, and about 65% of the roughly 30 reported a prior smoking history. The study was an exploratory multi-omic analysis of somatic, immune and clinical correlates of response to PD-L1 blockade with atezolizumab in urothelial cancer. Pretreatment tumor samples and matched peripheral blood, collected serially before and after atezolizumab treatment, underwent TCR sequencing. Several patients achieved durable clinical benefit and fewer than 25 did not. Durable clinical benefit meant progression-free survival longer than 6 months, and TCR features were also tested against progression-free and overall survival. What the work shows at the level of the full study, not this receptor alone: Greater expansion of tumor-associated TCR clones in peripheral blood 3 weeks after the start of treatment was observed in patients with durable benefit (n of about 20, p = 0.022). Because the sample size was small (n ≈ 27) and many exploratory analyses were performed, the results are intended to be hypothesis-generating. A pretreatment peripheral blood TCR clonality below the median was linked to improved progression-free and overall survival.

To note about this clone: This receptor's antigen is unknown. Base qualities were left out, and no much larger clone turns up one base away.

The time point tag for this specimen amounts to: pretreatment peripheral blood. The cohort included roughly 29 patients with locally advanced or metastatic urothelial carcinoma who were treated at Memorial Sloan Kettering on a trial protocol. Peripheral blood mononuclear cells were collected pretreatment and during treatment, with between 1 and 8 total time points per patient. The Qiagen DNeasy Blood extraction kit was used to purify genomic DNA from total PBMCs and tumor samples. PBMCs were collected pretreatment and during treatment and were isolated and stored as previously described. Synthetic TCR analog templates were spiked into each PCR to estimate absolute template abundance from read counts. Using the immunoSEQ assay, TCRbeta CDR3 regions were amplified from genomic DNA with bias-controlled V and J gene primers. Sequencing of rearranged TCRbeta segments was performed at approximately 20X coverage. On the study's bioinformatics: Clustering was used to correct sequencing errors, and CDR3s were annotated against IMGT so that V, D and J genes could be assigned. Out-of-frame and stop-codon sequences were excluded, and only productive TCRbeta rearrangements were used in downstream analyses. Clonality was calculated as one minus the Shannon entropy normalized by the log of the number of unique productive sequences. Clones differing between time points or between blood and tumor were identified by Fisher's exact test with Benjamini-Hochberg correction at adjusted p below 0.01. The table was pulled from immuneACCESS by TCRdb, which kept in-frame rearrangements only. Such tables lose some clones; where checked, under half of the loss comes from unresolved V genes, and the rest has no known cause. V and J calls and clone size are those listed in that table; D and trimming were worked out from the DNA. The sample table records under 95,000 clones; 84% of these occur just once. Of the sample, over 2% falls within the top ten clones.

Per the germline V gene, LGHNA is the CDR1 and YSLEER is the CDR2. Here V drops 0 bases and J drops 5 bases, and the junction holds 11 bases not matched to any gene. Taken from cysteine to phenylalanine, the CDR3 has 19 residues. The kept DNA is CDR3 alone, 57 bases in frame from the first base. This chain joins TRBV4-3 to TRBJ2-5; TRBD2 agrees with 14 junctional bases. Sequencing was performed on PBMCs, taken around atezolizumab (anti-PD-L1) treatment. The clonotype was recovered from a man in his sixties with urothelial cancer. The bases read TGCGCCAGCAGCCAAGAATGGCGGACTAGCGGGAGGCAGCGTGAGACCCAGTACTTC. This gives the protein CASSQEWRTSGRQRETQYF.